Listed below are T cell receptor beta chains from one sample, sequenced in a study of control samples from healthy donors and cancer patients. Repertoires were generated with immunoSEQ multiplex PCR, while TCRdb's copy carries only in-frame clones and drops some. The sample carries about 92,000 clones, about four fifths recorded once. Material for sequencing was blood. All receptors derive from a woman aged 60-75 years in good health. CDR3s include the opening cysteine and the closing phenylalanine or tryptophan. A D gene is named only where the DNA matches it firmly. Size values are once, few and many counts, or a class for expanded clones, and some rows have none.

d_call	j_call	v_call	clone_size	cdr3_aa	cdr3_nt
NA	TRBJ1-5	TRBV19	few	CASNPFLGNQPQHF	TGTGCCAGTAATCCCTTCTTGGGAAATCAGCCCCAGCATTTT
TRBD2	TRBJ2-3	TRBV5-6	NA	CASSLVLAVFTDTQYF	TGTGCCAGCAGCTTGGTTCTAGCGGTCTTCACAGATACGCAGTATTTT
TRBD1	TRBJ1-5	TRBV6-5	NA	CASNPGQGIQPQHF	TGTGCCAGCAATCCCGGACAGGGTATCCAGCCCCAGCATTTT
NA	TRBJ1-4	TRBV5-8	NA	CASRPGVTEGEKLFF	TGTGCCAGCAGGCCGGGGGTCACAGAAGGAGAAAAACTGTTTTTT
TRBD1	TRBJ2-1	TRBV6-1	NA	CASSGWGQGSYNEQFF	TGTGCCAGCAGTGGGTGGGGACAGGGCTCCTACAATGAGCAGTTCTTC
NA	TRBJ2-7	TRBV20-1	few	CSARGPVEQYF	TGCAGTGCTAGGGGGCCGGTCGAGCAGTACTTC
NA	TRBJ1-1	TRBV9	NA	CASSVGGGKGTEAFF	TGTGCCAGCAGCGTAGGGGGGGGCAAGGGGACTGAAGCTTTCTTT
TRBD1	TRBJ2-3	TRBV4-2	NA	CASSQEVTGGTDTQYF	TGTGCCAGCAGCCAAGAAGTGACAGGGGGCACAGATACGCAGTATTTT
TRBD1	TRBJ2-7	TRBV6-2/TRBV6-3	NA	CASSYWQGAVEQYF	TGTGCCAGCAGTTACTGGCAGGGGGCCGTCGAGCAGTACTTC
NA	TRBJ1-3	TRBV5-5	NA	CASSLSGSSGNTIYF	TGTGCCAGCAGCTTATCAGGGAGCTCTGGAAACACCATATATTTT
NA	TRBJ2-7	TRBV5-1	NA	CASRRSGSPSEQYF	TGCGCCAGCAGACGTAGCGGTTCTCCCTCCGAGCAGTACTTC
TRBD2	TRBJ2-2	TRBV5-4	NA	CASSLTAGVTGELFF	TGTGCCAGCAGCTTGACAGCGGGAGTTACCGGGGAGCTGTTTTTT
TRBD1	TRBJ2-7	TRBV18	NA	CASSPFKGALYEQYF	TGTGCCAGCTCACCATTCAAGGGGGCGTTGTACGAGCAGTACTTC
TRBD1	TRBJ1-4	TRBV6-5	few	CASSFGTATNEKLFF	TGTGCCAGCAGTTTCGGGACAGCAACTAATGAAAAACTGTTTTTT
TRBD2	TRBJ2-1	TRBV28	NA	CASSPDIGGGLYEQFF	TGTGCCAGCAGCCCCGATATCGGGGGGGGGTTATATGAGCAGTTCTTC
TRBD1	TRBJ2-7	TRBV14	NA	CASSQGTGYEQYF	TGTGCCAGCAGCCAAGGGACAGGGTACGAGCAGTACTTC
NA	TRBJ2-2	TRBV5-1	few	CASARLDSLTGELFF	TGCGCCAGCGCCCGATTAGATTCTTTAACCGGGGAGCTGTTTTTT
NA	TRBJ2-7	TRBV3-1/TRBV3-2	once	CASSQDVQVPIF	TGTGCCAGCAGCCAAGATGTACAAGTACCAATCTTC
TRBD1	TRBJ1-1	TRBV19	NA	CASTRGGVTNTEAFF	TGTGCCAGTACCAGGGGGGGGGTTACGAACACTGAAGCTTTCTTT
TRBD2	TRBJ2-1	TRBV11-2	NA	CASSRGTSGYNEQFF	TGTGCCAGCAGTCGCGGGACTAGCGGTTACAATGAGCAGTTCTTC
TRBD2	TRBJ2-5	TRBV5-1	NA	CASSGTSGSGETQYF	TGCGCCAGCAGCGGGACTAGCGGGAGCGGAGAGACCCAGTACTTC
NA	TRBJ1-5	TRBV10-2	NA	CASSSPISSQGQNQPQHF	TGCGCCAGCTCATCCCCGATATCTAGCCAGGGCCAAAATCAGCCCCAGCATTTT
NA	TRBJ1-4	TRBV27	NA	CASSSLGGPNEKLFF	TGTGCCAGCAGTTCCCTGGGGGGACCAAATGAAAAACTGTTTTTT
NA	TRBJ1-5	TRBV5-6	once	CASSGYRVGNQPQHF	TGTGCCAGCAGCGGCTACAGGGTTGGGAATCAGCCCCAGCATTTT
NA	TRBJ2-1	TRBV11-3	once	CASSLRSFYNEQFF	TGTGCCAGCAGCTTACGTAGCTTCTACAATGAGCAGTTCTTC
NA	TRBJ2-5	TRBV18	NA	CASSPQWGATETQYF	TGTGCCAGCTCACCACAGTGGGGGGCAACGGAGACCCAGTACTTC
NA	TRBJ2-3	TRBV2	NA	CASKGVSASTDTQYF	TGTGCCAGCAAGGGGGTCAGCGCTAGCACAGATACGCAGTATTTT
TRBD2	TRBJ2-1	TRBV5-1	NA	CASMILAGGGNEQFF	TGCGCCAGCATGATACTAGCGGGGGGAGGTAATGAGCAGTTCTTC
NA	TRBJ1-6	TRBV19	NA	CASSGESYYNSPLHF	TGTGCCAGTAGTGGGGAGAGTTACTATAATTCACCCCTCCACTTT
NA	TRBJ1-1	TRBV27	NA	CASSSPGQNTEAFF	TGTGCCAGCAGTTCACCGGGACAGAACACTGAAGCTTTCTTT
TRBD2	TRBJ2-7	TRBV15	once	CATSREGGTSGYEQYF	TGTGCCACCAGCAGAGAGGGGGGGACTAGCGGCTACGAGCAGTACTTC
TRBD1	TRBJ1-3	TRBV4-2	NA	CASSQDGTGTGNTIYF	TGTGCCAGCAGCCAAGATGGGACAGGTACTGGAAACACCATATATTTT
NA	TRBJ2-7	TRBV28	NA	CACGGRYEQYF	TGTGCCTGTGGGGGGAGGTACGAGCAGTACTTC
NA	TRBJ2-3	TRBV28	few	CASSLIDSYTQYF	TGTGCCAGCAGTTTGATCGACTCCTATACGCAGTATTTT
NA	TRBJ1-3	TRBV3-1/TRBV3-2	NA	CASSQVGAGNTIYF	TGTGCCAGCAGCCAAGTGGGGGCTGGAAACACCATATATTTT
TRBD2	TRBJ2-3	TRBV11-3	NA	CASSWTSGSTDTQYF	TGTGCCAGCAGCTGGACTAGCGGGAGCACAGATACGCAGTATTTT
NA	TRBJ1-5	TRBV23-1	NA	CASSQSVGGYQPQHF	TGCGCCAGCAGTCAATCGGTTGGGGGCTACCAGCCCCAGCATTTT
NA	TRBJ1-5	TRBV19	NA	CASSPGGIRNQPQHF	TGTGCCAGTAGCCCGGGGGGAATCCGCAATCAGCCCCAGCATTTT
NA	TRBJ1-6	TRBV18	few	CASSRQADDSPLHF	TGTGCCAGCTCCCGACAGGCCGATGATTCACCCCTCCACTTT
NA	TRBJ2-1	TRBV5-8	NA	CASSLAALTGLNEQFF	TGTGCCAGCAGCTTGGCAGCTTTGACGGGATTAAATGAGCAGTTCTTC
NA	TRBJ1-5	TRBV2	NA	CASSEEVYSNQPQHF	TGTGCCAGCAGTGAAGAGGTTTATAGCAATCAGCCCCAGCATTTT
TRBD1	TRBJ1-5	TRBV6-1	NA	CASKQGQGVGQPQHF	TGTGCCAGCAAACAAGGACAGGGGGTCGGTCAGCCCCAGCATTTT
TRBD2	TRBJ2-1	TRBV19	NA	CASNDGGKYNEQFF	TGTGCCAGTAATGACGGGGGGAAATACAATGAGCAGTTCTTC
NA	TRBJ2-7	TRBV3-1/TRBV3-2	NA	CASSRGGNYEQYF	TGTGCCAGCAGCCGAGGCGGAAACTACGAGCAGTACTTC
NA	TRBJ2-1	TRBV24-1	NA	CATSDYRAMDNEQFF	TGTGCCACCAGTGATTACAGGGCGATGGACAATGAGCAGTTCTTC
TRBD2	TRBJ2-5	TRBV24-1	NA	CATSDPTLAGGREETQYF	TGTGCCACCAGTGACCCCACCCTAGCGGGAGGGCGTGAGGAGACCCAGTACTTC
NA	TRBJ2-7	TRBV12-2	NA	CASRLVSGTGIPSYF	TGTGCAAGTCGCTTAGTCTCCGGGACAGGTATTCCCTCGTACTTC
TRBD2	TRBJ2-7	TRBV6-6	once	CASRGSSGYEQYF	TGTGCCAGCAGGGGGTCTAGCGGCTACGAGCAGTACTTC
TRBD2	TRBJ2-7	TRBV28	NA	CASSSSGTSVFEQYF	TGTGCCAGCAGTTCATCCGGGACTAGCGTTTTCGAGCAGTACTTC
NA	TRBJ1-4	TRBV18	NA	CASSSQGSTNEKLFF	TGTGCCAGCTCATCCCAGGGGTCAACTAATGAAAAACTGTTTTTT
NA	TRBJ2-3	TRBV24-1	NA	CATSPRGYGADTQYF	TGTGCCACCAGCCCAAGGGGTTACGGCGCAGATACGCAGTATTTT
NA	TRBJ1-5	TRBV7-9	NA	CASRGGGGNQPQHF	TGTGCCAGCAGGGGCGGGGGGGGCAATCAGCCCCAGCATTTT
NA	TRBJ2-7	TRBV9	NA	CASSFTDYEQYF	TGTGCCAGCAGCTTCACAGATTACGAGCAGTACTTC
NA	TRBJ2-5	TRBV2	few	CASSTGLQETQYF	TGTGCCAGCAGTACAGGTCTCCAAGAGACCCAGTACTTC
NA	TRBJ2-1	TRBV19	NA	CASSISWDDEQFF	TGTGCCAGTAGTATCTCCTGGGACGATGAGCAGTTCTTC
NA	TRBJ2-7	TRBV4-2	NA	CASSKGSSYEQYF	TGTGCCAGCAGCAAAGGTAGCTCCTACGAGCAGTACTTC
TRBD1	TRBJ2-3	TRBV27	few	CASSFIGTGVGDTQYF	TGTGCCAGCAGTTTTATCGGGACAGGGGTAGGGGATACGCAGTATTTT
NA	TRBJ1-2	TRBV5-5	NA	CASSPFSGTTNYGYTF	TGTGCCAGCAGCCCCTTCTCCGGGACAACCAACTATGGCTACACCTTC
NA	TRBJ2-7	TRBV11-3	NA	CASSLDGDEQYF	TGTGCCAGCAGCTTAGATGGCGACGAGCAGTACTTC
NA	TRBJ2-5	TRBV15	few	CATSRGAGVQTYQETQYF	TGTGCCACCAGCAGAGGTGCAGGGGTCCAAACCTACCAAGAGACCCAGTACTTC